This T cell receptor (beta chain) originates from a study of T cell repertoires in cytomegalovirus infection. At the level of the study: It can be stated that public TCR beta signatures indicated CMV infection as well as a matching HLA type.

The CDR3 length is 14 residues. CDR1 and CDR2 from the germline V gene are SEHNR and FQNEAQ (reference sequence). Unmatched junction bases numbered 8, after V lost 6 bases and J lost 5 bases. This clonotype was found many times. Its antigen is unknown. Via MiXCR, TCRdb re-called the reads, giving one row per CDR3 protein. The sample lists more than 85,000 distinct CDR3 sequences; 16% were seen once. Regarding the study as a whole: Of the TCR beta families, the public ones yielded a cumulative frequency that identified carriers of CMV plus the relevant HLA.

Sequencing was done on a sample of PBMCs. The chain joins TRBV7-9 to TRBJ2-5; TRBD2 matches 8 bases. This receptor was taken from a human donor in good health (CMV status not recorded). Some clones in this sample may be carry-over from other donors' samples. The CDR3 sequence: CASSRGLGWETQYF. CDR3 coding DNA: TGTGCCAGCAGTCGGGGACTAGGATGGGAGACCCAGTACTTC.